These T cell receptor beta chains were read from a single sample in a study of CD8 T cells in ankylosing spondylitis. TCRdb processed the 5' RACE reads anew with MiXCR; each CDR3 protein has one entry. The table shows a few hundred thousand distinct CDR3 sequences, with over 9.5% occurring only once. The sample taken for sequencing was blood, either unsorted or a sorted T cell fraction (not recorded which). Source of these receptors: a male donor with ankylosing spondylitis. CDR3s include the opening cysteine and the closing phenylalanine or tryptophan. Each record gives: V gene, clone size, D gene, J gene, CDR3 protein, CDR3 DNA. A D gene is named only where the DNA matches it firmly. Rows may omit the clone size; those that give it use once, few, many or a size class.

V gene: TRBV7-9; clone size: many; D gene: -; J gene: TRBJ2-3; CDR3 protein: CASRMRTDTQYF; CDR3 DNA: TGTGCCAGCAGAATGCGCACAGATACGCAGTATTTT
V gene: TRBV12-3/TRBV12-4; clone size: few; D gene: TRBD2; J gene: TRBJ2-1; CDR3 protein: CASSLAGLGFYEQFF; CDR3 DNA: TGTGCCAGCAGTTTAGCGGGACTAGGTTTCTATGAGCAGTTCTTC
V gene: TRBV12-3/TRBV12-4; clone size: -; D gene: TRBD2; J gene: TRBJ2-3; CDR3 protein: CASTLRFSGRGVDTQYF; CDR3 DNA: TGTGCCAGCACCCTAAGGTTTAGCGGGAGGGGGGTTGATACGCAGTATTTT
V gene: TRBV27; clone size: few; D gene: TRBD1; J gene: TRBJ2-7; CDR3 protein: CASTPRPTGGVGEQYF; CDR3 DNA: TGTGCCAGCACCCCTAGGCCGACAGGGGGTGTGGGTGAGCAGTACTTC
V gene: TRBV11-2; clone size: -; D gene: TRBD2; J gene: TRBJ2-1; CDR3 protein: CASSRIGGRAISYNEQFF; CDR3 DNA: TGTGCCAGCAGCCGGATAGGCGGGAGGGCCATATCCTACAATGAGCAGTTCTTC
V gene: TRBV7-9; clone size: few; D gene: TRBD1; J gene: TRBJ2-2; CDR3 protein: CASSLAWDSENTGELFF; CDR3 DNA: TGTGCCAGCAGCTTAGCTTGGGACAGTGAGAACACCGGGGAGCTGTTTTTT
V gene: TRBV24-1; clone size: -; D gene: -; J gene: TRBJ2-2; CDR3 protein: CATSGVNTGELFF; CDR3 DNA: TGTGCCACCAGTGGCGTGAACACCGGGGAGCTGTTTTTT
V gene: TRBV5-1; clone size: many; D gene: -; J gene: TRBJ2-7; CDR3 protein: CASSLTSSEQYF; CDR3 DNA: TGCGCCAGCAGCTTGACTAGTAGCGAGCAGTACTTC
V gene: TRBV20-1; clone size: -; D gene: -; J gene: TRBJ2-1; CDR3 protein: CSAIRGFNEQFF; CDR3 DNA: TGCAGTGCAATCCGGGGATTCAATGAGCAGTTCTTC
V gene: TRBV10-3; clone size: few; D gene: TRBD2; J gene: TRBJ2-5; CDR3 protein: CAISESNSGRGRETQYF; CDR3 DNA: TGTGCCATCAGTGAGTCGAATAGCGGGAGGGGTCGGGAGACCCAGTACTTC
V gene: TRBV5-1; clone size: -; D gene: -; J gene: TRBJ2-1; CDR3 protein: CASSFNGGRDNEQFF; CDR3 DNA: TGCGCCAGCAGCTTTAACGGGGGGCGCGACAATGAGCAGTTCTTC
V gene: TRBV25-1; clone size: few; D gene: -; J gene: TRBJ2-7; CDR3 protein: CASSERRGGGYEQYF; CDR3 DNA: TGTGCCAGCAGTGAACGAAGGGGTGGGGGCTACGAGCAGTACTTC
V gene: TRBV25-1; clone size: many; D gene: TRBD2; J gene: TRBJ2-2; CDR3 protein: CASSPRGSGRSNTGELFF; CDR3 DNA: TGTGCCAGCAGTCCCCGAGGTAGCGGGAGGTCGAACACCGGGGAGCTGTTTTTT
V gene: TRBV5-1; clone size: few; D gene: -; J gene: TRBJ2-3; CDR3 protein: CASSLGGKADTQYF; CDR3 DNA: TGCGCCAGCAGCTTGGGGGGGAAAGCAGATACGCAGTATTTT
V gene: TRBV7-8; clone size: -; D gene: TRBD2; J gene: TRBJ2-5; CDR3 protein: CASSQGASGVTETQYF; CDR3 DNA: TGTGCCAGCAGCCAGGGTGCTAGCGGGGTCACAGAGACCCAGTACTTC
V gene: TRBV11-2; clone size: many; D gene: -; J gene: TRBJ2-3; CDR3 protein: CASSSVGDTQYF; CDR3 DNA: TGTGCCAGCAGCTCGGTCGGAGATACGCAGTATTTT
V gene: TRBV7-2; clone size: many; D gene: TRBD2; J gene: TRBJ2-7; CDR3 protein: CASSLEGLAGRYGQYF; CDR3 DNA: TGTGCCAGCAGCTTAGAAGGACTAGCGGGACGCTACGGGCAGTACTTC
V gene: TRBV3-1; clone size: -; D gene: -; J gene: TRBJ1-2; CDR3 protein: CASSHESVANYGYTF; CDR3 DNA: TGTGCCAGCAGCCATGAATCGGTGGCTAACTATGGCTACACCTTC
V gene: TRBV2; clone size: -; D gene: -; J gene: TRBJ2-3; CDR3 protein: CASSPGDFQDTQYF; CDR3 DNA: TGTGCCAGCAGCCCTGGGGACTTTCAGGATACGCAGTATTTT
V gene: TRBV5-6; clone size: -; D gene: TRBD1; J gene: TRBJ2-5; CDR3 protein: CASSLVAGGVETQYF; CDR3 DNA: TGTGCCAGCAGCTTGGTGGCAGGGGGCGTGGAGACCCAGTACTTC
V gene: TRBV5-1; clone size: few; D gene: -; J gene: TRBJ1-1; CDR3 protein: CASSTRTQLNTEAFF; CDR3 DNA: TGCGCCAGCAGCACACGGACACAGTTGAACACTGAAGCTTTCTTT
V gene: TRBV5-1; clone size: many; D gene: -; J gene: TRBJ2-1; CDR3 protein: CASSRQGSSYNEQFF; CDR3 DNA: TGCGCCAGCAGCAGGCAGGGAAGCTCCTACAATGAGCAGTTCTTC